A selection of T cell receptor beta chains follows, all from one sample in a study of cytomegalovirus exposure and HLA in healthy donors. The protocol was immunoSEQ multiplex PCR, while the TCRdb copy is restricted to in-frame clones and leaves out a portion. Of 90,000 to 130,000 clones listed, more than 75% are singletons. Sequences were obtained from PBMCs. The receptors originated from a man between 35 and 55 years old in good health and CMV-seronegative. Both conserved end residues are part of each CDR3. The order of the fields is clone size, V gene, J gene, D gene, CDR3 protein, CDR3 DNA. The D gene is left open where the match is weak. Only some rows state a clone size, as once, few, many or a class for expanded clones.

abundance: -
v_gene: TRBV28
j_gene: TRBJ1-3
d_gene: TRBD1
CDR3aa: CASSLRGLGGNTIYF
CDR3nt: TGTGCCAGCAGCCTGAGGGGGCTGGGGGGAAACACCATATATTTT

abundance: -
v_gene: TRBV27
j_gene: TRBJ1-6
d_gene: -
CDR3aa: CASKWGGDSPLHF
CDR3nt: TGTGCCAGCAAATGGGGGGGAGATTCACCCCTCCACTTT

abundance: -
v_gene: TRBV5-1
j_gene: TRBJ2-7
d_gene: -
CDR3aa: CASSKIASSYEQYF
CDR3nt: TGCGCCAGCAGCAAGATCGCATCCTCCTACGAGCAGTACTTC

abundance: -
v_gene: TRBV5-1
j_gene: TRBJ1-2
d_gene: -
CDR3aa: CASADRSTNYGYTF
CDR3nt: TGCGCCAGCGCCGACAGAAGTACAAACTATGGCTACACCTTC

abundance: -
v_gene: TRBV5-1
j_gene: TRBJ1-6
d_gene: -
CDR3aa: CASSLDRPTIYNSPLHF
CDR3nt: TGCGCCAGCAGCTTGGACAGGCCTACGATATATAATTCACCCCTCCACTTT

abundance: -
v_gene: TRBV5-1
j_gene: TRBJ2-5
d_gene: TRBD1
CDR3aa: CASSTFHRGKLETQYF
CDR3nt: TGCGCCAGCAGTACCTTTCACAGGGGGAAGTTGGAGACCCAGTACTTC

abundance: -
v_gene: TRBV10-3
j_gene: TRBJ2-3
d_gene: TRBD2
CDR3aa: CAISESISGGVADTQYF
CDR3nt: TGTGCCATCAGTGAGTCGATTAGCGGGGGGGTGGCGGATACGCAGTATTTT

abundance: -
v_gene: TRBV5-1
j_gene: TRBJ1-5
d_gene: -
CDR3aa: CASSLAGDLNQPQHF
CDR3nt: TGCGCCAGCAGCTTGGCAGGGGACCTCAATCAGCCCCAGCATTTT

abundance: -
v_gene: TRBV4-1
j_gene: TRBJ1-2
d_gene: TRBD1
CDR3aa: CASSQVMELKQGANGYTF
CDR3nt: TGCGCCAGCAGCCAAGTTATGGAATTAAAACAGGGGGCAAATGGCTACACCTTC

abundance: -
v_gene: TRBV5-4
j_gene: TRBJ2-3
d_gene: TRBD2
CDR3aa: CASSFPSGGLTDTQYF
CDR3nt: TGTGCCAGCAGCTTCCCTAGCGGGGGGCTCACAGATACGCAGTATTTT

abundance: few
v_gene: TRBV5-4
j_gene: TRBJ1-6
d_gene: TRBD1
CDR3aa: CASSSYRGTNSPLHF
CDR3nt: TGTGCCAGCAGCTCCTACAGGGGCACCAATTCACCCCTCCACTTT

abundance: -
v_gene: TRBV7-9
j_gene: TRBJ1-5
d_gene: TRBD1
CDR3aa: CASSRGQGAQPQHF
CDR3nt: TGTGCCAGCAGCCGGGGACAGGGGGCTCAGCCCCAGCATTTT

abundance: -
v_gene: TRBV5-4
j_gene: TRBJ1-5
d_gene: TRBD1
CDR3aa: CASSPDRGANQPQHF
CDR3nt: TGTGCCAGCAGCCCAGACAGGGGAGCAAATCAGCCCCAGCATTTT

abundance: -
v_gene: TRBV7-2
j_gene: TRBJ1-1
d_gene: TRBD1
CDR3aa: CASSPVTGGNTEAFF
CDR3nt: TGTGCCAGCAGCCCCGTCACAGGGGGAAACACTGAAGCTTTCTTT

abundance: -
v_gene: TRBV6-1
j_gene: TRBJ1-6
d_gene: -
CDR3aa: CASRVGGTPLHF
CDR3nt: TGTGCCAGCAGGGTGGGGGGGACACCCCTCCACTTT

abundance: -
v_gene: TRBV9
j_gene: TRBJ2-5
d_gene: TRBD1
CDR3aa: CASSVDPHRGRETQYF
CDR3nt: TGTGCCAGCAGCGTAGACCCCCACAGGGGGCGGGAGACCCAGTACTTC

abundance: -
v_gene: TRBV4-1
j_gene: TRBJ1-6
d_gene: -
CDR3aa: CASSQDWGALHF
CDR3nt: TGCGCCAGCAGCCAAGACTGGGGGGCCCTCCACTTT

abundance: few
v_gene: TRBV10-3
j_gene: TRBJ1-2
d_gene: TRBD1
CDR3aa: CAISDGTGSYGYTF
CDR3nt: TGTGCCATCAGCGATGGGACAGGGAGTTATGGCTACACCTTC

abundance: -
v_gene: TRBV5-1
j_gene: TRBJ2-7
d_gene: -
CDR3aa: CASSYGGSGPYEQYF
CDR3nt: TGCGCCAGCAGTTATGGGGGGTCGGGGCCCTACGAGCAGTACTTC

abundance: -
v_gene: TRBV6-1
j_gene: TRBJ1-5
d_gene: -
CDR3aa: CAAVQGNQPQHF
CDR3nt: TGTGCCGCGGTCCAGGGAAATCAGCCCCAGCATTTT

abundance: -
v_gene: TRBV5-1
j_gene: TRBJ2-5
d_gene: -
CDR3aa: CASSLRRQGETQYF
CDR3nt: TGCGCCAGCAGCTTAAGGCGGCAGGGCGAGACCCAGTACTTC

abundance: -
v_gene: TRBV6-5
j_gene: TRBJ2-7
d_gene: -
CDR3aa: CASSFPGEQYF
CDR3nt: TGTGCCAGCAGTTTCCCCGGGGAGCAGTACTTC

abundance: -
v_gene: TRBV9
j_gene: TRBJ2-2
d_gene: TRBD1
CDR3aa: CASSVVQGETGELFF
CDR3nt: TGTGCCAGCAGCGTAGTTCAGGGGGAGACCGGGGAGCTGTTTTTT

abundance: -
v_gene: TRBV7-2
j_gene: TRBJ2-7
d_gene: -
CDR3aa: CASSLKQGGEQYF
CDR3nt: TGTGCCAGCAGCTTAAAGCAGGGTGGTGAGCAGTACTTC

abundance: few
v_gene: TRBV5-4
j_gene: TRBJ2-1
d_gene: -
CDR3aa: CASSLVQYNEQFF
CDR3nt: TGTGCCAGCAGCTTGGTACAGTACAATGAGCAGTTCTTC

abundance: few
v_gene: TRBV5-4
j_gene: TRBJ1-5
d_gene: TRBD1
CDR3aa: CASSLGGQLSNQPQHF
CDR3nt: TGTGCCAGCAGCTTGGGGGGACAGCTGAGCAATCAGCCCCAGCATTTT

abundance: -
v_gene: TRBV29-1
j_gene: TRBJ1-1
d_gene: TRBD1
CDR3aa: CSVGDRVLAEAFF
CDR3nt: TGCAGCGTTGGGGACAGGGTGTTGGCTGAAGCTTTCTTT

abundance: -
v_gene: TRBV5-1
j_gene: TRBJ1-2
d_gene: -
CDR3aa: CASSLRQGGDGYTF
CDR3nt: TGCGCCAGCAGCTTGAGGCAGGGAGGCGACGGCTACACCTTC

abundance: -
v_gene: TRBV5-1
j_gene: TRBJ2-3
d_gene: TRBD1
CDR3aa: CASSLGDRERTDTQYF
CDR3nt: TGCGCCAGCAGCTTGGGAGACAGGGAGCGGACAGATACGCAGTATTTT

abundance: -
v_gene: TRBV2
j_gene: TRBJ1-5
d_gene: -
CDR3aa: CASSEVGRANQPQHF
CDR3nt: TGTGCCAGCAGTGAGGTGGGCAGGGCAAATCAGCCCCAGCATTTT

abundance: once
v_gene: TRBV27
j_gene: TRBJ2-3
d_gene: TRBD2
CDR3aa: CASSSPAGRDTQYF
CDR3nt: TGTGCCAGCAGTTCCCCAGCGGGGAGAGATACGCAGTATTTT

abundance: -
v_gene: TRBV5-6
j_gene: TRBJ1-5
d_gene: -
CDR3aa: CASSFRGVNQPQHF
CDR3nt: TGTGCCAGCAGCTTCCGGGGGGTCAATCAGCCCCAGCATTTT

abundance: -
v_gene: TRBV6-1
j_gene: TRBJ1-4
d_gene: -
CDR3aa: CASSDPGGVAEKLFF
CDR3nt: TGTGCCAGCAGTGACCCCGGAGGGGTGGCTGAAAAACTGTTTTTT

abundance: -
v_gene: TRBV10-3
j_gene: TRBJ1-2
d_gene: TRBD1
CDR3aa: CAIGGNDRGDYGYTF
CDR3nt: TGTGCCATCGGGGGGAATGACAGGGGGGACTATGGCTACACCTTC

abundance: -
v_gene: TRBV6-1
j_gene: TRBJ1-4
d_gene: -
CDR3aa: CASGGRMINEKLFF
CDR3nt: TGTGCCAGTGGGGGCCGGATGATTAATGAAAAACTGTTTTTT

abundance: -
v_gene: TRBV7-2
j_gene: TRBJ1-4
d_gene: TRBD1
CDR3aa: CASSLGDRDFGNEKLFF
CDR3nt: TGTGCCAGCAGCTTAGGGGACAGGGACTTCGGAAATGAAAAACTGTTTTTT

abundance: -
v_gene: TRBV18
j_gene: TRBJ2-5
d_gene: -
CDR3aa: CASSPGRGETQYF
CDR3nt: TGTGCCAGCTCACCGGGAAGGGGAGAGACCCAGTACTTC

abundance: -
v_gene: TRBV9
j_gene: TRBJ2-3
d_gene: TRBD2
CDR3aa: CASSPQLAGLPITQYF
CDR3nt: TGTGCCAGCAGCCCCCAACTAGCGGGGCTCCCAATAACGCAGTATTTT

abundance: -
v_gene: TRBV18
j_gene: TRBJ1-1
d_gene: TRBD1
CDR3aa: CASSPRQGEAFF
CDR3nt: TGTGCCAGCTCACCTCGACAGGGAGAAGCTTTCTTT

abundance: -
v_gene: TRBV6-5
j_gene: TRBJ1-3
d_gene: -
CDR3aa: CASRPHRDTNTIYF
CDR3nt: TGTGCCAGCAGACCTCACAGGGACACCAACACCATATATTTT

abundance: few
v_gene: TRBV5-6
j_gene: TRBJ1-5
d_gene: -
CDR3aa: CASSLEPGQPQHF
CDR3nt: TGTGCCAGCAGCCTTGAGCCTGGTCAGCCCCAGCATTTT

abundance: -
v_gene: TRBV9
j_gene: TRBJ1-5
d_gene: TRBD1
CDR3aa: CASSPGTGRNQPQHF
CDR3nt: TGTGCCAGCAGCCCGGGGACAGGGAGGAATCAGCCCCAGCATTTT

abundance: -
v_gene: TRBV28
j_gene: TRBJ1-1
d_gene: -
CDR3aa: CASSLSPGHTEAFF
CDR3nt: TGTGCCAGCAGCCTTTCCCCAGGGCACACTGAAGCTTTCTTT

abundance: -
v_gene: TRBV28
j_gene: TRBJ1-4
d_gene: -
CDR3aa: CASLSFNEKLFF
CDR3nt: TGTGCCTCCCTGTCTTTTAATGAAAAACTGTTTTTT

abundance: -
v_gene: TRBV19
j_gene: TRBJ1-2
d_gene: TRBD1
CDR3aa: CASSISGTAYGYTF
CDR3nt: TGTGCCAGTAGTATATCCGGGACAGCCTATGGCTACACCTTC

abundance: -
v_gene: TRBV5-1
j_gene: TRBJ1-1
d_gene: -
CDR3aa: CASGTGLQGFGAFF
CDR3nt: TGCGCCAGCGGAACAGGGTTGCAGGGGTTCGGGGCTTTCTTT

abundance: -
v_gene: TRBV18
j_gene: TRBJ1-1
d_gene: TRBD1
CDR3aa: CASSRTGRNTEAFF
CDR3nt: TGTGCCAGCTCTCGGACAGGGCGGAACACTGAAGCTTTCTTT

abundance: -
v_gene: TRBV5-4
j_gene: TRBJ1-6
d_gene: -
CDR3aa: CATTDGLYNSPLHF
CDR3nt: TGTGCCACCACGGACGGACTCTATAATTCACCCCTCCACTTT

abundance: -
v_gene: TRBV5-4
j_gene: TRBJ2-7
d_gene: -
CDR3aa: CASSSKETGSYEQYF
CDR3nt: TGTGCCAGCAGCTCAAAAGAGACCGGGTCCTACGAGCAGTACTTC

abundance: once
v_gene: TRBV5-4
j_gene: TRBJ2-2
d_gene: TRBD1
CDR3aa: CASSLRQGAGTGELFF
CDR3nt: TGTGCCAGCAGCTTGAGACAGGGGGCCGGGACCGGGGAGCTGTTTTTT

abundance: -
v_gene: TRBV7-2
j_gene: TRBJ2-3
d_gene: -
CDR3aa: CASSLARYTDTQYF
CDR3nt: TGTGCCAGCAGCTTAGCCAGATACACAGATACGCAGTATTTT

abundance: -
v_gene: TRBV5-1
j_gene: TRBJ1-1
d_gene: TRBD1
CDR3aa: CASSLQGRGLNTEAFF
CDR3nt: TGCGCCAGCAGCTTACAGGGGCGGGGTTTGAACACTGAAGCTTTCTTT

abundance: -
v_gene: TRBV27
j_gene: TRBJ2-7
d_gene: TRBD2
CDR3aa: CASSLSRGLGPYEQYF
CDR3nt: TGTGCCAGCAGTTTATCGCGGGGACTAGGGCCCTACGAGCAGTACTTC

abundance: -
v_gene: TRBV28
j_gene: TRBJ2-5
d_gene: TRBD2
CDR3aa: CASSLAGGTETQYF
CDR3nt: TGTGCCAGCAGTTTAGCGGGAGGTACGGAGACCCAGTACTTC

abundance: -
v_gene: TRBV2
j_gene: TRBJ2-5
d_gene: -
CDR3aa: CASSDSAGPQETQYF
CDR3nt: TGTGCCAGCAGTGATAGCGCGGGACCCCAAGAGACCCAGTACTTC